This TCR beta chain was observed in a study of T-cell memory formation after mild COVID-19. Study-level background: Clusters of TCRs were largely donor specific. Notes on the study in general: Chiefly within CM and EM were the contracting CD4+ clones; CD8+ ones were within EMRA.

This clonotype was observed a handful of times. No antigen is known for it. CDR3 length: 14 residues. CDR1 and CDR2 (germline): SGHKS, YYEKEE (reference sequence). Trimming took 2 bases from V and 2 from J, leaving 10 bases between them. Constant-segment primers and 5'RACE yielded cDNA libraries for TCR alpha and TCR beta, each carrying sample barcodes and UMIs. TCRdb processed the 5' RACE reads anew with MiXCR; each CDR3 protein has one entry. The sample records about 270,000 distinct CDR3 sequences, 16% being singletons. Sample: PBMCs or a T cell subset sorted from them (not recorded which). The TCR was taken from a man aged 18 to 30 who had mild COVID-19 (a few samples of this study predate the infection). Cell type and time point are not known. The chain combines TRBV5-5 with TRBJ1-2, with D possibly TRBD1 on 5 matching bases. The CDR3 nucleotides are TGTGCCAGCAGCTTAACAGGTGCCAACTATGGCTACACCTTC. Protein sequence: CASSLTGANYGYTF.